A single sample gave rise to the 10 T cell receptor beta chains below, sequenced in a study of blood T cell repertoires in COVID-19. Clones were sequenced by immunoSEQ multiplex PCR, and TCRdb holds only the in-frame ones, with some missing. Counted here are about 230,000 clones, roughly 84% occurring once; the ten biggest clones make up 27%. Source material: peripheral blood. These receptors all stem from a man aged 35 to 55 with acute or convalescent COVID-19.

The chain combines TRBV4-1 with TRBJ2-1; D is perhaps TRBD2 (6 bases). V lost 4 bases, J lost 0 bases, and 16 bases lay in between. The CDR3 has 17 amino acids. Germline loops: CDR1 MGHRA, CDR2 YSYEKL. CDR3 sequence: CASSPKRGGASYNEQFF. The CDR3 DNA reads TGCGCCAGCAGCCCAAAGCGTGGCGGGGCCTCCTACAATGAGCAGTTCTTC.

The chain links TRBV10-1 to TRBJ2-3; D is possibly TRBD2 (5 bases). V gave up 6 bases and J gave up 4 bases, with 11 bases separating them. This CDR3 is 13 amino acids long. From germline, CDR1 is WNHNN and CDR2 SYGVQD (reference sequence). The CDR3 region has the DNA TGCGCCAGCAGAGCAGGACTCGCAGATACGCAGTATTTT. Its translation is CASRAGLADTQYF.

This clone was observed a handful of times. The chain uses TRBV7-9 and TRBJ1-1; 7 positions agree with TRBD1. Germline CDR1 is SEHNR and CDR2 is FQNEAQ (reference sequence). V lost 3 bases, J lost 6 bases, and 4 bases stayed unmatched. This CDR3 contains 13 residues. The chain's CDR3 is CASSFDREAEAFF. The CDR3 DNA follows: TGTGCCAGCAGCTTCGACAGGGAGGCTGAAGCTTTCTTT.

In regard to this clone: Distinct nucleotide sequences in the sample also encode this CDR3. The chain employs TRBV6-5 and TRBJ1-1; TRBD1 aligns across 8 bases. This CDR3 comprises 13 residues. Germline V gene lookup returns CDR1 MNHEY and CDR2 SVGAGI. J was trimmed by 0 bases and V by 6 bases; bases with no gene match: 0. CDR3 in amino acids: CASRTGVNTEAFF. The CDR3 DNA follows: TGTGCCAGCAGGACAGGGGTGAACACTGAAGCTTTCTTT.

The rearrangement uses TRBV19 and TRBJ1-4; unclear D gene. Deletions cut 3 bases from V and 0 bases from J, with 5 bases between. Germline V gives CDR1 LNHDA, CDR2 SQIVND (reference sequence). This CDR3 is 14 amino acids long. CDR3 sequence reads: CASSITATNEKLFF. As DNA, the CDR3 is TGTGCCAGTAGTATCACTGCAACTAATGAAAAACTGTTTTTT. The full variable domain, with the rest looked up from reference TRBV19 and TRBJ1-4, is DGGITQSPKYLFRKEGQNVTLSCEQNLNHDAMYWYRQDPGQGLRLIYYSQIVNDFQKGDIAEGYSVSREKKESFPLTVTSAQKNPTAFYLCASSITATNEKLFFGSGTQLSVL.

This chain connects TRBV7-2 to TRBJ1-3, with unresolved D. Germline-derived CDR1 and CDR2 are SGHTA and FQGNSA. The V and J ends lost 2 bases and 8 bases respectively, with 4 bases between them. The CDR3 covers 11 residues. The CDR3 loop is CASSLPDTIYF. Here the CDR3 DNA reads TGTGCCAGCAGCTTACCAGACACCATATATTTT.

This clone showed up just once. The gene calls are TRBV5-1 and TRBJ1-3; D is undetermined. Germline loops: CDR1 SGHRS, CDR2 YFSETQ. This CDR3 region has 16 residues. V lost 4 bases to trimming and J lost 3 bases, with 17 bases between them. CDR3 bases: TGCGCCAGCAGCCCCTCAGAACAGAGCTTTGGAAACACCATATATTTT. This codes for CASSPSEQSFGNTIYF. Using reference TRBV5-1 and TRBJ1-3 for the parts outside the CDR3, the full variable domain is KAGVTQTPRYLIKTRGQQVTLSCSPISGHRSVSWYQQTPGQGLQFLFEYFSETQRNKGNFPGRFSGRQFSNSRSEMNVSTLELGDSALYLCASSPSEQSFGNTIYFGEGSWLTVV.

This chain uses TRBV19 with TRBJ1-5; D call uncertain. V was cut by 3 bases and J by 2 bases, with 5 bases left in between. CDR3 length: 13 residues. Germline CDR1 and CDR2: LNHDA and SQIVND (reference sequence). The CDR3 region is CASSIRGNQPQHF. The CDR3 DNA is TGTGCCAGTAGTATTCGTGGCAATCAGCCCCAGCATTTT.

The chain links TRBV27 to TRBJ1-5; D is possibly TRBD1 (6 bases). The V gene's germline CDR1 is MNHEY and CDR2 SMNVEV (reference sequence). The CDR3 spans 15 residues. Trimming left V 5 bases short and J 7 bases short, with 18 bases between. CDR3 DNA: TGTGCCAGCAGTGATACGGGGGGCGCCTACCAGCCCCAGCATTTT. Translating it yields CASSDTGGAYQPQHF.

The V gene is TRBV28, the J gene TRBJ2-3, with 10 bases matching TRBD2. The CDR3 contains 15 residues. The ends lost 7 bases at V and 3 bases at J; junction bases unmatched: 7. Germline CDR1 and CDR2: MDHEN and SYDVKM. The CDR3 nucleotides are TGTGCCAGCAACGAAGCGGGAGGGCGAACAGATACGCAGTATTTT. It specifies CASNEAGGRTDTQYF.